The clone carrying this TCR beta chain was seen once. Antigen specificity is unknown. The sample belongs to a study of blood T cells in healthy people across ages. Overall study findings and caveats: Estimated diversity across one million T cells was deemed an underestimate. The study found more naive CD4+ cells and higher diversity in long-lived than aged donors.

Each sample used at least 6.5 million PBMCs. The CDR3 totals 14 residues. Trimming shortened V by 7 bases and J by 1 base, and 13 bases separated the two germline ends. Per germline, CDR1 LGHDT and CDR2 YNNKEL (reference sequence). The authors ran a second PCR of roughly 6 to 12 cycles using a sample-barcoded 5' primer and a J-beta primer mix. TCRdb re-analysed the 5' RACE reads in MiXCR, keeping a single row per CDR3 protein. In the table there are over 700,000 distinct CDR3 sequences, about 55% of which are singletons. The sequence was collected from a man older than 75 in good health. Sequenced material: blood. The rearrangement joins TRBV3-1 to TRBJ1-1; unclear D gene. CDR3 residues: CASTSTGGNTEAFF. DNA for the CDR3: TGTGCCAGCACCTCGACGGGAGGGAACACTGAAGCTTTCTTT.